The 2 T cell receptor beta chains below come from one sample, sequenced in a study of shared clonotypes between healthy human individuals. CD45RO-negative CD8 cells positively selected for CCR7 made up the naive population, which excluded terminally differentiated effector memory CD45RA+ cells. Some clones are missing from TCRdb's copy, which holds only in-frame ones; the method was immunoSEQ multiplex PCR. The sample has about 2.1 million clones; roughly 93% are singletons. The sequenced material came from naive CD8+ T cells from PBMCs. The receptor source for this set is a man aged 18 to 35 in good health. Some clones in this sample may be carry-over from other donors' samples.

The chain has TRBV5-1 and TRBJ2-1; 7 bases match TRBD1. Germline V CDR1 and CDR2: SGHRS, YFSETQ. V lost 3 bases and J lost 10; bases outside the gene matches: 1. This CDR3 has 11 amino acids. The CDR3 is CASSWDSEQFF. The CDR3 region has the DNA TGCGCCAGCAGCTGGGACAGCGAGCAGTTCTTC. Combining the CDR3 with reference TRBV5-1 and TRBJ2-1 gives the whole variable domain KAGVTQTPRYLIKTRGQQVTLSCSPISGHRSVSWYQQTPGQGLQFLFEYFSETQRNKGNFPGRFSGRQFSNSRSEMNVSTLELGDSALYLCASSWDSEQFFGPGTRLTVL.

The CDR3 region is CASSESWDRGQREQFF. For the CDR3, the DNA is TGCGCCAGCAGTGAGTCGTGGGACAGGGGGCAGCGTGAGCAGTTCTTC. This chain connects TRBV10-1 to TRBJ2-1, with TRBD1 matching over 12 bases. CDR1 is WNHNN, CDR2 SYGVQD, per germline (reference sequence). The CDR3 has 16 residues. The V segment lost 0 bases and the J segment 9 bases; nucleotides outside the gene matches: 6.